Following are 30 T cell receptor beta chains from one sample sequenced in a study of cytomegalovirus exposure and HLA in healthy donors. 13 Jbeta primers and 60 Vbeta primers were used for the PCR. The data were produced by immunoSEQ multiplex PCR, yet TCRdb's version contains in-frame clones alone and is incomplete. The sample yields about 180,000 clones, over 70% seen once. The sequencing input was PBMCs. The origin of the receptors is a woman aged 55-70 years in good health and CMV-seropositive.

This rearrangement joins TRBV2 to TRBJ1-2, with TRBD1 identical over 8 bases. CDR3 length: 15 residues. The junction had 4 bases not matched to a gene; V was cut back by 4 bases and J by 0 bases. Germline CDR1 is SNHLY and CDR2 is FYNNEI. The CDR3 loop reads CASSGQGAANYGYTF. The CDR3 DNA follows: TGTGCCAGCAGTGGCCAGGGGGCAGCTAACTATGGCTACACCTTC.

The rearrangement uses TRBV30 and TRBJ2-1, with 8 bases that match TRBD1. J was trimmed by 13 bases and V by 3 bases; bases with no gene match: 8. Germline CDR1 and CDR2: GTSNPN and SVGIG (reference sequence). The CDR3 covers 12 residues. Here the CDR3 DNA reads TGTGCCTGGAGCGCCCGACAGGGGTGTCAGTTCTTC. It codes for CAWSARQGCQFF. The full variable domain, with the rest looked up from reference TRBV30 and TRBJ2-1, is SQTIHQWPATLVQPVGSPLSLECTVEGTSNPNLYWYRQAAGRGLQLLFYSVGIGQISSEVPQNLSASRPQDRQFILSSKKLLLSDSGFYLCAWSARQGCQFFGPGTRLTVL.

V and J are TRBV4-1 and TRBJ2-1; 12 bases match TRBD2. The V gene end was trimmed by 0 bases and the J gene end by 15 bases; junction bases not matched to a gene: 6. CDR3 length: 14 residues. Looked up from germline, CDR1 is MGHRA and CDR2 is YSYEKL. The chain's CDR3 is CASSQELAGGGPFF. The CDR3, as DNA: TGCGCCAGCAGCCAAGAACTAGCGGGGGGTGGTCCGTTCTTC.

This chain uses TRBV7-8 with TRBJ1-5, with TRBD1 matching over 7 bases. J was trimmed by 1 base and V by 5 bases; bases with no gene match: 2. This CDR3 has 14 amino acids. Germline values: CDR1 SGHVS, CDR2 FQNEAQ. The CDR3 coding sequence is TGTGCCAGCAGCCAGGGGGACAGCAATCAGCCCCAGCATTTT. Encoded protein: CASSQGDSNQPQHF.

This clone was observed a handful of times. The chain uses TRBV29-1 and TRBJ2-1; D call uncertain. The CDR3 consists of 12 residues. Trimming left V 7 bases short and J 2 bases short, with 9 bases between. Germline CDR1 and CDR2: SQVTM and ANQGSEA. The CDR3: CSAKLTYNEQFF. The CDR3 region has the DNA TGCAGCGCTAAACTGACCTACAATGAGCAGTTCTTC.

This clone was seen only a few times. The V and J genes are TRBV28 and TRBJ2-2; TRBD2 matches 11 bases. V shed 5 bases, J shed 2 bases, and the junction held 10 bases outside the gene matches. The CDR3 contains 18 residues. CDR1 MDHEN and CDR2 SYDVKM come from the germline V gene. CDR3 loop: CASSPGPGTSGNTGELFF. The CDR3 coding sequence is TGTGCCAGCAGTCCTGGGCCGGGGACTAGCGGTAACACCGGGGAGCTGTTTTTT.

The CDR3 region has the DNA TGCGCCAGCAGTCCGTTGGAGGGAGATAATTCACCCCTCCACTTT. The encoded protein is CASSPLEGDNSPLHF. The chain recombines TRBV5-1 with TRBJ1-6, with unresolved D. There are 15 residues in the CDR3. V lost 5 bases, J lost 5 bases, and 14 bases lay in between. Germline V gene lookup returns CDR1 SGHRS and CDR2 YFSETQ.

The V call is TRBV9, the J call TRBJ1-1; TRBD1 aligns across 10 bases. Germline CDR1 is SGDLS and CDR2 is YYNGEE. V gave up 4 bases and J gave up 8 bases; unmatched junction bases: 11. This CDR3 is built from 15 residues. The CDR3 DNA follows: TGTGCCAGCAGCTTCACTACCGGGACAGGGGAGGAAGCTTTCTTT. It translates to CASSFTTGTGEEAFF.

This chain uses TRBV4-3 with TRBJ2-7; 11 nucleotides match TRBD1. Germline CDR1 LGHNA, CDR2 YSLEER. The CDR3 runs 15 residues. V lost 4 bases and J lost 3; bases outside the gene matches: 5. The CDR3 bases are TGCGCCAGCAGCCCCCGCGGGACAGGGGGCTACGAGCAGTACTTC. Protein: CASSPRGTGGYEQYF.

The CDR3 bases are TGTGCCAGCCTGGCCTACAGGAGTTCCTACAATGAGCAGTTCTTC. Translating it yields CASLAYRSSYNEQFF. V is TRBV6-5 and J is TRBJ2-1; D may be TRBD1 (5 bases). Germline CDR1 is MNHEY and CDR2 is SVGAGI. Trimming shortened V by 8 bases and J by 1 base, and 15 bases separated the two germline ends. The length of the CDR3 is 15 residues.

The rearrangement uses TRBV30 and TRBJ1-5; 7 positions match TRBD1. With V trimmed by 7 bases and J by 0 bases, 9 bases remained unmatched. The CDR3 loop spans 15 amino acids. Germline V lookup: CDR1 GTSNPN, CDR2 SVGIG (reference sequence). CDR3 amino acids: CASREGTASNQPQHF. The CDR3 DNA reads as TGTGCCTCCAGGGAAGGGACAGCTAGCAATCAGCCCCAGCATTTT.

The chain has TRBV7-9 and TRBJ2-2, with D maybe TRBD1 (5 bases). The CDR3 totals 14 residues. CDR1 and CDR2 from the germline V gene are SEHNR and FQNEAQ (reference sequence). Trimming removed 0 bases from V and 5 bases from J, with 7 bases in between. Here the CDR3 DNA reads TGTGCCAGCAGCTTAGCCGCAGGGACCGGGGAGCTGTTTTTT. Amino acid sequence: CASSLAAGTGELFF.

The rearrangement joins TRBV2 to TRBJ2-3; 8 bases fit TRBD2. Per germline, CDR1 SNHLY and CDR2 FYNNEI. The CDR3 sequence is 15 residues long. Trimming cost V 7 bases and J 2 bases; bases outside gene matches: 8. CDR3 region: CASKSGGGPTDTQYF. In DNA, the CDR3 is TGTGCCAGCAAATCCGGCGGGGGGCCCACAGATACGCAGTATTTT.

The genes are TRBV18 and TRBJ1-3; 7 nucleotides line up with TRBD1. Germline loops: CDR1 KGHSH, CDR2 LQKENI. The CDR3 loop spans 15 amino acids. Trimming cost V 1 base and J 4 bases; bases outside gene matches: 4. This chain's CDR3 is CASSPRQGDGNTIYF. The DNA of the CDR3 is TGTGCCAGCTCACCACGGCAGGGGGACGGAAACACCATATATTTT.

The chain is built from TRBV6-5 and TRBJ2-7; TRBD2 matches at 12 bases. V lost 5 bases and J lost 2; bases outside the gene matches: 4. CDR1 and CDR2 from the germline V gene are MNHEY and SVGAGI. The CDR3 has 15 amino acids. The CDR3 reads CASSPSGGATYEQYF. CDR3 DNA: TGTGCCAGCAGTCCTAGCGGGGGGGCCACCTACGAGCAGTACTTC.

The chain links TRBV29-1 to TRBJ2-5; D may be TRBD1 (5 bases). The DNA end favors TRBJ2-7, so the J call may be wrong. The germline V gene has CDR1 SQVTM and CDR2 ANQGSEA. The CDR3 consists of 15 residues. The CDR3 coding sequence is TGCAGCGACCCGCCGTTCAGGGTTCTTACCTACGAGCAGTACTTC. Translated: CSDPPFRVLTYEQYF.

For this clone: Additional DNA sequences in this sample encode the identical CDR3. The chain is built from TRBV9 and TRBJ1-2; no definite D call. Germline values: CDR1 SGDLS, CDR2 YYNGEE. The CDR3 loop spans 15 amino acids. Trimming removed 2 bases at V and 0 bases at J, with 11 bases between. The CDR3 is CASSVSVGANYGYTF. The CDR3 coding sequence is TGTGCCAGCAGCGTTTCAGTGGGCGCTAACTATGGCTACACCTTC.

The J gene is TRBJ2-7, the V gene TRBV19; weak D call: TRBD1 (6 bases). Germline CDR1 reads LNHDA; CDR2 reads SQIVND (reference sequence). The CDR3 extends over 14 amino acids. Trimming pared 5 bases from V and 5 bases from J, leaving 16 bases between. The CDR3, as DNA: TGTGCCAGTAGTTTGAACCCCGCAGGGGACGAGCAGTACTTC. Encoded protein: CASSLNPAGDEQYF.

V and J are TRBV7-6 and TRBJ1-4, with D possibly TRBD1 on 6 matching bases. The germline V gene has CDR1 SGHVS and CDR2 FNYEAQ. Trimming shortened V by 1 base and J by 8 bases, and 17 bases separated the two germline ends. There are 16 residues in the CDR3. CDR3 loop: CASSLEAQGIGEKLFF. The CDR3 coding sequence is TGTGCCAGCAGCTTAGAAGCCCAGGGGATAGGGGAAAAACTGTTTTTT. Supplemented by reference TRBV7-6 and TRBJ1-4, the full variable domain reads GAGVSQSPRYKVTKRGQDVALRCDPISGHVSLYWYRQALGQGPEFLTYFNYEAQQDKSGLPNDRFSAERPEGSISTLTIQRTEQRDSAMYRCASSLEAQGIGEKLFFGSGTQLSVL.

The chain combines TRBV29-1 with TRBJ2-7; 14 bases fit TRBD2. V dropped 6 bases and J dropped 7; count of bases not matched to a gene: 5. Germline CDR1 and CDR2: SQVTM and ANQGSEA. CDR3 length: 13 residues. The CDR3 sequence: CSVGLAGAREQYF. The CDR3 DNA is TGCAGCGTGGGACTAGCGGGAGCTAGAGAGCAGTACTTC.

The chain's CDR3 is CASSPWGQGALWGYTF. The CDR3 coding sequence is TGCGCCAGCAGTCCTTGGGGGCAGGGGGCTTTGTGGGGCTACACCTTC. The V call is TRBV23-1, the J call TRBJ1-2; 8 bases are shared with TRBD1. TRBV23-1 is sorted into the ORF group, with uncertain function. V trimming: 4 bases; J trimming: 8 bases; junction bases outside the gene matches: 15. The CDR3 is made up of 16 amino acids.

This sequence joins TRBV6-1 and TRBJ2-5, with 9 bases aligning to TRBD1. Germline V CDR1 and CDR2: MNHNS, SASEGT. This CDR3 contains 15 residues. V was clipped by 6 bases and J by 5 bases; unmatched bases: 10. CDR3 DNA sequence: TGTGCCAGCAGGCCCACCGGGACAGGGATTGAGACCCAGTACTTC. Translating gives CASRPTGTGIETQYF.

This clone was observed once. The chain has TRBV18 and TRBJ2-1; D may be TRBD2 (6 bases). The CDR3 consists of 17 residues. Germline CDR1 KGHSH, CDR2 LQKENI. Trimming left V 2 bases short and J 0 bases short, with 14 bases between. The DNA of the CDR3 is TGTGCCAGCTCACCAGTTACGGGACTCAACTCCTACAATGAGCAGTTCTTC. Translation: CASSPVTGLNSYNEQFF.

The chain has TRBV29-1 and TRBJ2-1; 8 nucleotides align to TRBD2. The CDR3 is made up of 12 amino acids. With V trimmed by 2 bases and J by 8 bases, 2 bases remained unmatched. Germline V gives CDR1 SQVTM, CDR2 ANQGSEA. CDR3 protein: CSVESGGDEQFF. The CDR3 bases are TGCAGCGTTGAATCGGGGGGGGATGAGCAGTTCTTC.

This chain joins TRBV15 and TRBJ2-3, with D possibly TRBD1 on 5 matching bases. Trimming took 0 bases from V and 5 from J, leaving 12 bases between them. The germline V gene has CDR1 LNHNV and CDR2 YYDKDF (reference sequence). The CDR3 runs to 15 residues. The chain's CDR3 is CATSRDQGAVDTQYF. DNA of the CDR3: TGTGCCACCAGCAGAGATCAAGGGGCCGTAGATACGCAGTATTTT.

The chain uses TRBV5-4 and TRBJ2-7; 8 nucleotides align to TRBD1. Per the germline V gene, CDR1 is SGHNT and CDR2 is YYREEE (reference sequence). The CDR3 totals 14 residues. V lost 10 bases to trimming and J lost 2 bases; unmatched junction nucleotides: 11. The CDR3 nucleotides read TGTGCCTGGATCGCGAGACAGGGGACCTACGAGCAGTACTTC. This gives the protein CAWIARQGTYEQYF.

The J gene is TRBJ1-5, the V gene TRBV6-1; TRBD1 agrees at 8 bases. In germline, CDR1 is MNHNS, CDR2 SASEGT. The CDR3 runs to 15 residues. With V trimmed by 6 bases and J by 7 bases, 11 bases remained unmatched. CDR3 residues: CASRHRGAVEQPQHF. As DNA, the CDR3 is TGTGCCAGCAGGCACAGGGGGGCAGTAGAACAGCCCCAGCATTTT.

This sequence joins TRBV5-1 and TRBJ2-2, with a possible D match to TRBD2 (5 bases). Germline V CDR1 and CDR2: SGHRS, YFSETQ. This CDR3 region has 15 residues. Trimming took 1 base from V and 7 from J, leaving 14 bases between them. The CDR3 DNA sequence: TGCGCCAGCAGCTTGAGGAGGCCGAGGGACGGGGAGCTGTTTTTT. Translated, it gives CASSLRRPRDGELFF.

The chain recombines TRBV6-5 with TRBJ2-5; 8 bases are a match to TRBD1. TRBJ2-7 explains the end of the DNA better; the J call may be wrong. The CDR3 is made up of 14 amino acids. The germline gives CDR1 MNHEY, CDR2 SVGAGI. CDR3: CASKDRQGAYEQYF. The DNA for the CDR3 is TGTGCCAGCAAAGACCGGCAGGGGGCTTACGAGCAGTACTTC.

This clone is a singleton in its sample. The chain employs TRBV4-3 and TRBJ2-3; D perhaps matches TRBD2 (5 bases). Germline CDR1 is LGHNA and CDR2 is YSLEER. Between the trimmed V and J ends, which lost 0 bases and 3 bases, there was a span of 16 bases. This CDR3 comprises 17 residues. The CDR3 loop is CASSQDTGSTKTDTQYF. DNA of the CDR3: TGCGCCAGCAGCCAAGATACGGGGTCCACTAAAACAGATACGCAGTATTTT.